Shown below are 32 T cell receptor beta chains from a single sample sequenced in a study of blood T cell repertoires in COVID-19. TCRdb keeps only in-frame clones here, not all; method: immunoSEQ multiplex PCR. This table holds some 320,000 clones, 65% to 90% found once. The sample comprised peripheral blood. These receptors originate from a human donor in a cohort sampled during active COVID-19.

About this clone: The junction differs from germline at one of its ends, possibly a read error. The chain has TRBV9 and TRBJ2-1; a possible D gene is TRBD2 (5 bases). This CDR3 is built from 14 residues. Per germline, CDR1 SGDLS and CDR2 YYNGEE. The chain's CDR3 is CASSVSMSGQAALF. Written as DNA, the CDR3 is TGTGCCAGCAGCGTATCTATGAGTGGGCAAGCGGCGCTCTTC.

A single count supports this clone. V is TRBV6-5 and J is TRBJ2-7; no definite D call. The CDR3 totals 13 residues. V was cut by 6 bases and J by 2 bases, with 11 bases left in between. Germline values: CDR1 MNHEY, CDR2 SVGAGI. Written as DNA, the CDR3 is TGTGCCAGCAGCCTAACAGAAACCTACGAGCAGTACTTC. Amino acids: CASSLTETYEQYF.

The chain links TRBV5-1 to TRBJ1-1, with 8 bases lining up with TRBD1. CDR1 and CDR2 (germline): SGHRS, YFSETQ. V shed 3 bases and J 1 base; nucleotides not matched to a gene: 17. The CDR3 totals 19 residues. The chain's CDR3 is CASSYRRKQGGKKNTEAFF. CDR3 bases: TGCGCCAGCAGCTACAGGAGGAAACAGGGGGGAAAAAAGAACACTGAAGCTTTCTTT.

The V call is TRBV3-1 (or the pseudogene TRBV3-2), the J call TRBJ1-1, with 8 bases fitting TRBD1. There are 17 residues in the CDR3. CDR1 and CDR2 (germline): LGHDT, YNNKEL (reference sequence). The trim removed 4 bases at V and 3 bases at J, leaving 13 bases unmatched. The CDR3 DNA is TGTGCCAGCAGCCCTGTCCCGGGACAGGAGGGGGACACTGAAGCTTTCTTT. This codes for CASSPVPGQEGDTEAFF.

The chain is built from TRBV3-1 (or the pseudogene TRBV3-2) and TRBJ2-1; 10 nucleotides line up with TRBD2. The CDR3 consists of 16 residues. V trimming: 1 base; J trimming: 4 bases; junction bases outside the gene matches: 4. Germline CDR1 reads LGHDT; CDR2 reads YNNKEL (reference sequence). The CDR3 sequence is CASSQAVTSGYNEQFF. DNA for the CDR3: TGTGCCAGCAGCCAAGCGGTGACTAGCGGGTACAATGAGCAGTTCTTC.

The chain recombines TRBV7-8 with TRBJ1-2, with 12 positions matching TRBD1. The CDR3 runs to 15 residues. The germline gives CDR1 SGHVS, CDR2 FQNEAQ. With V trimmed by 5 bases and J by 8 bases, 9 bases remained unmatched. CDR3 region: CASSPGTGGLLGYTF. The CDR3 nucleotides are TGTGCCAGCAGCCCAGGGACAGGGGGCCTCTTGGGCTACACCTTC.

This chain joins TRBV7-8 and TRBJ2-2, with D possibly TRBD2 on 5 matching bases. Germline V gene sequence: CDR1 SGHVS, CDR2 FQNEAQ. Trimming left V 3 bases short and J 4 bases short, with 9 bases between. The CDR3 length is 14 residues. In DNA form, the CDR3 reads TGTGCCAGCAGCTTGAGCGGATCCACCGGGGAGCTGTTTTTT. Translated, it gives CASSLSGSTGELFF.

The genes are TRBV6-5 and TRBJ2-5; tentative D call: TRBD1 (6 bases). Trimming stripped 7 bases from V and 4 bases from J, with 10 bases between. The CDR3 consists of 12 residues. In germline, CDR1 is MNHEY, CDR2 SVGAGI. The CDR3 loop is CASTGQLETQYF. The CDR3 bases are TGTGCCAGCACTGGACAGTTAGAGACCCAGTACTTC.

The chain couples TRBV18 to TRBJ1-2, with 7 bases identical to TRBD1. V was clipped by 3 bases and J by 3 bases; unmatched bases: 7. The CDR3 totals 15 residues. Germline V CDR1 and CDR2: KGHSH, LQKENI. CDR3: CASSPWGQQDYGYTF. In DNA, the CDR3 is TGTGCCAGCTCACCTTGGGGACAGCAGGACTATGGCTACACCTTC.

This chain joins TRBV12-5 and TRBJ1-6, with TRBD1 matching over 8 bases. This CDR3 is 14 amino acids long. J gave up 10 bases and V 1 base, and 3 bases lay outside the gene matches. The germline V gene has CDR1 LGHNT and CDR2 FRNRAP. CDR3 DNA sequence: TGTGCTAGTGGTTTGGGGACAGGGCCGTCACCCCTCCACTTT. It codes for CASGLGTGPSPLHF.

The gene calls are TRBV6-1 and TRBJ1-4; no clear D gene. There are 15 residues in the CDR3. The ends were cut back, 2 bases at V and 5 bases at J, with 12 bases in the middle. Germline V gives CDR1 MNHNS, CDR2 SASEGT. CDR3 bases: TGTGCCAGCAGTGAATTCGTGAAGAGAAATGAAAAACTGTTTTTT. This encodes CASSEFVKRNEKLFF.

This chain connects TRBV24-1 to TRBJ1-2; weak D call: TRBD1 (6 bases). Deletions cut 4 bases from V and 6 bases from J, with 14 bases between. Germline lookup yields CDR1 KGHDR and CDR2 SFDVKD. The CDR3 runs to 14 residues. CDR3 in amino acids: CATSDPDGQNGYTF. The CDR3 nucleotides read TGTGCCACCAGTGACCCCGATGGACAGAATGGCTACACCTTC.

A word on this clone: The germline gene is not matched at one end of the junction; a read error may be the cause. The CDR3 protein is CASSLGYLGARFYF. CDR3 bases: TGTGCCAGCAGTTTGGGATATCTAGGGGCCCGCTTTTACTTC. The genes are TRBV5-8 and TRBJ2-7, with D perhaps matching TRBD1 (5 bases). The CDR3 covers 14 residues. Germline CDR1 reads SGHTS; CDR2 reads YDEGEE. Looking up the rest from reference TRBV5-8 and TRBJ2-7 gives the full variable domain: EAGVTQSPTHLIKTRGQQATLRCSPISGHTSVYWYQQALGLGLQFLLWYDEGEERNRGNFPPRFSGRQFPNYSSELNVNALELEDSALYLCASSLGYLGARFYFGPGTRLTVT.

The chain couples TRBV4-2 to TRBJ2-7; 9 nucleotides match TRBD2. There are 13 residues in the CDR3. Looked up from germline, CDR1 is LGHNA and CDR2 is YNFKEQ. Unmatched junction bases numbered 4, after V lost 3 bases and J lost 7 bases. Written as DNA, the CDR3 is TGTGCCAGCAGCCAGGGACTAGCAGGAGAGCAGTACTTC. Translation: CASSQGLAGEQYF.

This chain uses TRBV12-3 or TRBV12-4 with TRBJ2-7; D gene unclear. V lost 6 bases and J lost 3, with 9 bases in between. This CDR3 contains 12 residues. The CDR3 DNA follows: TGTGCCAGCAGGCTAAGTTACTACGAGCAGTACTTC. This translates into CASRLSYYEQYF.

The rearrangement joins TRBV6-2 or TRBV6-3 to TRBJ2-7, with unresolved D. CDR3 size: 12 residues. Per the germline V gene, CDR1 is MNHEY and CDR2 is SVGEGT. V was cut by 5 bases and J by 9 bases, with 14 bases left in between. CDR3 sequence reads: CASSLYRSGQYF. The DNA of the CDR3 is TGTGCCAGCAGTCTTTATAGGTCGGGGCAGTACTTC.

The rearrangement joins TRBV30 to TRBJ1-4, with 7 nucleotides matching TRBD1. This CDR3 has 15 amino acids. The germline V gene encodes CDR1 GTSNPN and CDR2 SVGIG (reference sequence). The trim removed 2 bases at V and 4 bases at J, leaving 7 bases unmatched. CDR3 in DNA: TGTGCCTGGAGTTATAAGGGGGCCGATAATGAAAAACTGTTTTTT. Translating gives CAWSYKGADNEKLFF.

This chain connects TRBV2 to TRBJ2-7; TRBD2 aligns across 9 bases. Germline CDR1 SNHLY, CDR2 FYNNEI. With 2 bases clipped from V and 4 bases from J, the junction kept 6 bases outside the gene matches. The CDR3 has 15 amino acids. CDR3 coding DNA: TGTGCCAGCAGTGAAACTCCTGGACTAGCGTACGAGCAGTACTTC. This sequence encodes CASSETPGLAYEQYF.

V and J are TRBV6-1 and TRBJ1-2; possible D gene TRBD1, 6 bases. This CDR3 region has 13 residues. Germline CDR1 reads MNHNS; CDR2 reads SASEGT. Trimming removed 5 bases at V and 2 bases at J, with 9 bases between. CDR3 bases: TGTGCCAGCAGTCGTACAGGGAACTATGGCTACACCTTC. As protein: CASSRTGNYGYTF.

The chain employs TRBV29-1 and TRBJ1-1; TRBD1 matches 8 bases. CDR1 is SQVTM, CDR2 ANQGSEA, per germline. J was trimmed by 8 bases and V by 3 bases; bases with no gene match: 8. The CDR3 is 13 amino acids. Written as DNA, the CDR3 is TGCAGCGTTGAGGCCAGGGGGCCTTTGGAAGCTTTCTTT. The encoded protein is CSVEARGPLEAFF.

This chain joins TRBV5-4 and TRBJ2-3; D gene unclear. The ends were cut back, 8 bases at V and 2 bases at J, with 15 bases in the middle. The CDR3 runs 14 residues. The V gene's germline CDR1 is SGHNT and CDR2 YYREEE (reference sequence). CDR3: CASSFGQFTDTQYF. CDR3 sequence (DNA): TGTGCCAGTTCCTTTGGGCAGTTCACAGATACGCAGTATTTT.

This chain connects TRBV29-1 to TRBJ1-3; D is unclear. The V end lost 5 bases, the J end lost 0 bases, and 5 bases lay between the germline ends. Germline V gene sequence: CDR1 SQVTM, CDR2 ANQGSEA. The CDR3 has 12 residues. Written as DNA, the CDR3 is TGCAGCGTTTTGTACTCTGGAAACACCATATATTTT. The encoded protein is CSVLYSGNTIYF.

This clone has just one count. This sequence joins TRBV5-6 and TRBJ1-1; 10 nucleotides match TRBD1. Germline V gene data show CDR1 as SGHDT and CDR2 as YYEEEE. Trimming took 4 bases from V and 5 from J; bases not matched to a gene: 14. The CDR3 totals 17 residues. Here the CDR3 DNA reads TGTGCCAGCAGCCGACAGGGGGCGATTCTACCGAAGACTGAAGCTTTCTTT. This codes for CASSRQGAILPKTEAFF.

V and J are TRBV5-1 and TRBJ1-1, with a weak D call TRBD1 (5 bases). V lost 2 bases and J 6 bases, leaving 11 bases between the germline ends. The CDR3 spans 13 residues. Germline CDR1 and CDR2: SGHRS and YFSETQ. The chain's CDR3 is CASSFRQMAEAFF. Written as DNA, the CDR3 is TGCGCCAGCAGCTTTAGACAGATGGCTGAAGCTTTCTTT.

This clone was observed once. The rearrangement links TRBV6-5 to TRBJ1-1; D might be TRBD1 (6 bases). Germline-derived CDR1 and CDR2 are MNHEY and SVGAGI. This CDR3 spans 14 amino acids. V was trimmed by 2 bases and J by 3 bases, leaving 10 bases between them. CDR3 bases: TGTGCCAGCAGTTACAGGGGGACGCACACTGAAGCTTTCTTT. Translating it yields CASSYRGTHTEAFF.

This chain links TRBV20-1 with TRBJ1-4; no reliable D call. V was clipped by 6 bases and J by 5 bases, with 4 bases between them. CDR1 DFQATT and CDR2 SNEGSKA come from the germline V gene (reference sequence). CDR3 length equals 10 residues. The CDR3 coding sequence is TGCAGTGCCATGAATGAAAAACTGTTTTTT. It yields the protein CSAMNEKLFF.

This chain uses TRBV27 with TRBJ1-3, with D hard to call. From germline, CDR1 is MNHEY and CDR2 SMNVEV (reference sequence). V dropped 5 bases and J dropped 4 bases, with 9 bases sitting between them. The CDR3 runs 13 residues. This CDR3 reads CASSPHTGNTIYF. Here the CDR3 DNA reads TGTGCCAGCAGTCCCCACACGGGAAACACCATATATTTT.

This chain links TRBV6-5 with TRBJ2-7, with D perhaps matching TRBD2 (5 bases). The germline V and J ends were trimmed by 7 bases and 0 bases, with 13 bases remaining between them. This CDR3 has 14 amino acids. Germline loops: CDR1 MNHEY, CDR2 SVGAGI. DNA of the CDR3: TGTGCCAGCACCGTTCCGAGCGGCTCCTACGAGCAGTACTTC. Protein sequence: CASTVPSGSYEQYF.

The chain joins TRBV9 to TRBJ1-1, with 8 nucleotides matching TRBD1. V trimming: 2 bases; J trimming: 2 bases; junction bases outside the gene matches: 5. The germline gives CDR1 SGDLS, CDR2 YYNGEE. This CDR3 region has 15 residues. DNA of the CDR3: TGTGCCAGCAGCGTCACAGGGGGTAAAAACACTGAAGCTTTCTTT. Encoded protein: CASSVTGGKNTEAFF.

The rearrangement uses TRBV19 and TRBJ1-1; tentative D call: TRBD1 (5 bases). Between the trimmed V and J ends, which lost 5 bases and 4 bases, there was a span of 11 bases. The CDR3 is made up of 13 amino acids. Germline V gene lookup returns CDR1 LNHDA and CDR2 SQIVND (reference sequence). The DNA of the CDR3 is TGTGCCAGTAGTCTCAGGGTGACCACTGAAGCTTTCTTT. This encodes CASSLRVTTEAFF.

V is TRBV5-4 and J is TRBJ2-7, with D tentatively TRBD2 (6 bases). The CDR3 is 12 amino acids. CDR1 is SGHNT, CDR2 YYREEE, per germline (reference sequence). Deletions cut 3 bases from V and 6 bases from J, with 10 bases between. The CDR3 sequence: CASSSGEGEQYF. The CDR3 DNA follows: TGTGCCAGCAGCTCGGGGGAAGGCGAGCAGTACTTC.

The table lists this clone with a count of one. In DNA form, the CDR3 reads TGTGCCAGTAGGCAGGGGGGCAGTCAGCCCCAGCATTTT. Amino acids: CASRQGGSQPQHF. The chain couples TRBV19 to TRBJ1-5; TRBD1 matches 7 bases. Trimming cost V 6 bases and J 6 bases; bases outside gene matches: 5. The V gene's germline CDR1 is LNHDA and CDR2 SQIVND (reference sequence). The CDR3 is made up of 13 amino acids.